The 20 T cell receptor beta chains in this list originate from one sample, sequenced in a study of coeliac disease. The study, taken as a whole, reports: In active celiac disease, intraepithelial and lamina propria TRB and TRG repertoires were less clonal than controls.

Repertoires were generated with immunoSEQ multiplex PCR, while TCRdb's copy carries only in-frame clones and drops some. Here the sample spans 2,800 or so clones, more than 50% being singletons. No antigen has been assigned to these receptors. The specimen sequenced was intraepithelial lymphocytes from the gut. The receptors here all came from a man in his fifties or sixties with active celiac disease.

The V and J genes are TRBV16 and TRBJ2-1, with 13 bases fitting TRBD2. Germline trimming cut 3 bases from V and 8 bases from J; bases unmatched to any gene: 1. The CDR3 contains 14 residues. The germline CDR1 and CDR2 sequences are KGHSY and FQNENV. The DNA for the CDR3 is TGTGCCAGCAGCCAGACTAGCGGGAGGCATGAGCAGTTCTTC. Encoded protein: CASSQTSGRHEQFF. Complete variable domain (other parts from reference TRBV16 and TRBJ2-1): GEEVAQTPKHLVRGEGQKAKLYCAPIKGHSYVFWYQQVLKNEFKFLISFQNENVFDETGMPKERFSAKCLPNSPCSLEIQATKLEDSAVYFCASSQTSGRHEQFFGPGTRLTVL.

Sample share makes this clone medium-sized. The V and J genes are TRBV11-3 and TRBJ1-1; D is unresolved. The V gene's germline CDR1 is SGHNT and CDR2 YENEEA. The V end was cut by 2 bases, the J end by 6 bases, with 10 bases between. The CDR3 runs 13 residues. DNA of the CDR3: TGTGCCAGCAGCTTATCGGTCTACGCTGAAGCTTTCTTT. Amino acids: CASSLSVYAEAFF.

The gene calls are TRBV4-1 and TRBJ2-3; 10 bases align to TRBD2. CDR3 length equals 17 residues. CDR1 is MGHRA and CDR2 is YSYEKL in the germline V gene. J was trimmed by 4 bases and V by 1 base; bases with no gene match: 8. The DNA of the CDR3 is TGCGCCAGCAGCCAAGTCCCAAGCGGGAGGGTGGCAGATACGCAGTATTTT. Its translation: CASSQVPSGRVADTQYF.

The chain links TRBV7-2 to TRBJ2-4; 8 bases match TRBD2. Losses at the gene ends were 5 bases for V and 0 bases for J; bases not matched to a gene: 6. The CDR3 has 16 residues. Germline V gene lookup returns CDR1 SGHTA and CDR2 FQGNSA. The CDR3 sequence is CASSPLAGLAKNIQYF. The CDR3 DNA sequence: TGTGCCAGCAGCCCCTTAGCGGGACTAGCCAAAAACATTCAGTACTTC.

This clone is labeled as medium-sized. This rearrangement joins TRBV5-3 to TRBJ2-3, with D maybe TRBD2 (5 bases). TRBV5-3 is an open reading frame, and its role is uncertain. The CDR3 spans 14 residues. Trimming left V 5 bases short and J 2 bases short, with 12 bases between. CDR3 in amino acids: CARRLQAVTDTQYF. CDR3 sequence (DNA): TGTGCCAGAAGGCTCCAAGCGGTCACAGATACGCAGTATTTT.

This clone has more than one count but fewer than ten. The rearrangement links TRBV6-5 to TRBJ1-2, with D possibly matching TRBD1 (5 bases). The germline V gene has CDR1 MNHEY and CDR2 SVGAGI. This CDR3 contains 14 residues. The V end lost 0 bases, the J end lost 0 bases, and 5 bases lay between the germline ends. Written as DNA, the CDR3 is TGTGCCAGCAGTTACTCGACAGCTAACTATGGCTACACCTTC. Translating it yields CASSYSTANYGYTF.

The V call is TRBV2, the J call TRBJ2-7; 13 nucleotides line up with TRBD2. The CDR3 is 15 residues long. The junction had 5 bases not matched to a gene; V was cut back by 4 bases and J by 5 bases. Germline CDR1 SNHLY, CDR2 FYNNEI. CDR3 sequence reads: CASSGTSGSDDEQYV. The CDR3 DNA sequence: TGTGCCAGCAGTGGGACTAGCGGGAGCGACGACGAGCAGTACGTC.

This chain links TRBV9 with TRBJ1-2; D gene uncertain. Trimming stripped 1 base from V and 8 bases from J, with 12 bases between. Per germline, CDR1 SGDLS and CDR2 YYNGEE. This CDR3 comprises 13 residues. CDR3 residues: CASSVTSSMGYTF. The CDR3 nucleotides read TGTGCCAGCAGCGTAACCTCTAGTATGGGCTACACCTTC.

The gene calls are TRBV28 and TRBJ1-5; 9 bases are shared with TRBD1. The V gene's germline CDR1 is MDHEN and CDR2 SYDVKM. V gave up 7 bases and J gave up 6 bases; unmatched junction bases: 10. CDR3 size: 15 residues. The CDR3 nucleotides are TGTGCCAGCATTCTAACAGGGGGCGGGAGTCAGCCCCAGCATTTT. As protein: CASILTGGGSQPQHF.

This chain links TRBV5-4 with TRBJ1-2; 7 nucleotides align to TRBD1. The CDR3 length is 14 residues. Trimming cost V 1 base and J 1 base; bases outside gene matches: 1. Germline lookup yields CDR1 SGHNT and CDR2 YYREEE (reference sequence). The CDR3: CASSLNRGNYGYTF. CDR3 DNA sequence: TGTGCCAGCAGCTTGAACAGGGGTAACTATGGCTACACCTTC. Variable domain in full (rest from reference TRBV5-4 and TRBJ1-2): ETGVTQSPTHLIKTRGQQVTLRCSSQSGHNTVSWYQQALGQGPQFIFQYYREEENGRGNFPPRFSGLQFPNYSSELNVNALELDDSALYLCASSLNRGNYGYTFGSGTRLTVV.

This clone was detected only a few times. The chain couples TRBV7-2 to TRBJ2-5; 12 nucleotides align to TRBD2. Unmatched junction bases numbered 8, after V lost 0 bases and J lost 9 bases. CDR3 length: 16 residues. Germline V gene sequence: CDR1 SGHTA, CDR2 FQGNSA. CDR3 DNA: TGTGCCAGCAGCTTAGCGACTAGCGGGGGAGCCGTGGCCCAGTACTTC. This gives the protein CASSLATSGGAVAQYF.

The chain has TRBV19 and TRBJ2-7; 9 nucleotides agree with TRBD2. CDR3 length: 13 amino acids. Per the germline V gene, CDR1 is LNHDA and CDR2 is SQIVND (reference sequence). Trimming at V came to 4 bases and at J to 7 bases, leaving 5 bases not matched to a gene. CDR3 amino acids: CASSTGLAREQYF. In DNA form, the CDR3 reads TGTGCCAGTAGTACTGGACTAGCGCGGGAGCAGTACTTC. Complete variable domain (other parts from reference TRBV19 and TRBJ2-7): DGGITQSPKYLFRKEGQNVTLSCEQNLNHDAMYWYRQDPGQGLRLIYYSQIVNDFQKGDIAEGYSVSREKKESFPLTVTSAQKNPTAFYLCASSTGLAREQYFGPGTRLTVT.

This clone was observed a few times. The CDR3 region is CASSLGGWGAFF. The CDR3 bases are TGCGCCAGCAGCTTAGGGGGCTGGGGAGCTTTCTTT. The chain couples TRBV5-1 to TRBJ1-1; TRBD1 matches 7 bases. The CDR3 has 12 residues. Germline loops: CDR1 SGHRS, CDR2 YFSETQ. After removal of 2 bases from V and 10 bases from J, the junction contained 5 bases not matched to a gene.

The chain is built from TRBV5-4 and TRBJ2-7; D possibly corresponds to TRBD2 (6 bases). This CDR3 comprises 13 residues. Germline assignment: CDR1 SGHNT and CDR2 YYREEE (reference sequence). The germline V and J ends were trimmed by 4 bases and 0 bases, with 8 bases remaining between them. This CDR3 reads CASSVGLSYEQYV. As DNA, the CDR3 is TGTGCCAGCAGCGTGGGACTCTCCTACGAGCAGTACGTC.

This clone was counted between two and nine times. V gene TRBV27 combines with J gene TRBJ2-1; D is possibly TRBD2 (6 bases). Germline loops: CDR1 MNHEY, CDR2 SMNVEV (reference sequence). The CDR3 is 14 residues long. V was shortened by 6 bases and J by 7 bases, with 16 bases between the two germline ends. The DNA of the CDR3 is TGTGCCAGCAGGTGGATGCTCGGGGGAAATGAGCAGTTCTTC. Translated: CASRWMLGGNEQFF.

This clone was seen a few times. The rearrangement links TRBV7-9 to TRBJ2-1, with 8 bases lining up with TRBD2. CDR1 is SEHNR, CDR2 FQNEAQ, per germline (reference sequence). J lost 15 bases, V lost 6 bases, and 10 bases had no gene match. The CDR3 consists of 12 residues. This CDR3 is CASRDGTRPPFF. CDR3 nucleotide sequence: TGTGCCAGCAGAGACGGGACTAGGCCTCCGTTCTTC.

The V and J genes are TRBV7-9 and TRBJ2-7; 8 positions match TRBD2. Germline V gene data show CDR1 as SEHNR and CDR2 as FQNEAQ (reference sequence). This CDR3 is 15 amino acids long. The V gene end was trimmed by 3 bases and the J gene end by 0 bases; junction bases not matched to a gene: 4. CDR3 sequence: CASSFGGGLSYEQYF. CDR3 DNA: TGTGCCAGCAGCTTCGGCGGGGGGCTCTCCTACGAGCAGTACTTC.

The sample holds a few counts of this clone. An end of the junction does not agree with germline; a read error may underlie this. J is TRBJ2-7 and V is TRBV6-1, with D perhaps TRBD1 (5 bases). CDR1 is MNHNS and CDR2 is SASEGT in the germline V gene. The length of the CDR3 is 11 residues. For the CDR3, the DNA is TGTGCCAGCAGTGAAGGGACGCGACAGAACTTC. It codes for CASSEGTRQNF.

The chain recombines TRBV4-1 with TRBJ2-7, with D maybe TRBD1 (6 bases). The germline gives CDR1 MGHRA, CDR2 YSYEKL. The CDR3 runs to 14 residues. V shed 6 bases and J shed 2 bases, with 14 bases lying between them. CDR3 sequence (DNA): TGCGCCAGCAGGGGACAAGCCCCCCCCTACGAGCAGTACTTC. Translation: CASRGQAPPYEQYF.

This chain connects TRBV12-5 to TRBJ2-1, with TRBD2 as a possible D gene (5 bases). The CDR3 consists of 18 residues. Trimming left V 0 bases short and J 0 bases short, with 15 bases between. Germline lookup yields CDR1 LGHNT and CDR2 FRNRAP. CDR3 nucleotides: TGTGCTAGTGGTTTGGTACGTTATGAGGGTCACTCCTACAATGAGCAGTTCTTC. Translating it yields CASGLVRYEGHSYNEQFF.